The sequence of this TCR beta chain was determined in a study of blood T cell repertoires in COVID-19. Per the study methods: Estimation of nucleated cell counts was performed using reference gene primer amplification. The repertoire was sequenced with immunoSEQ multiplex PCR; TCRdb's copy has only in-frame clones and lacks some. V, J and clone size derive from that table, while D and trimming were established from the DNA sequence. The data contain about 410,000 clones, more than 80% of them singletons. The CDR3 covers 15 residues. Deletions cut 7 bases from V and 2 bases from J, with 17 bases between. CDR1 and CDR2 from the germline V gene are MGHDK and SYGVNS.

The sequencing sample was made of peripheral blood. The clonotype was recovered from a woman between 25 and 40 years old with active or convalescent COVID-19. The chain is built from TRBV25-1 and TRBJ1-2; the D gene is possibly TRBD1 (5 bases). CDR3 bases: TGTGCCAGCACCTCCGTGGGGCAGGGAAACTATGGCTACACCTTC. Residues: CASTSVGQGNYGYTF.